This T cell receptor beta chain was recovered during a study of cytomegalovirus exposure and HLA in healthy donors. Study overall: The use of the same platform for the 120 or so validation repertoires and the roughly 670 first-cohort repertoires was reported by a later analysis.

This clone occurred a few times. What it binds is unknown. The CDR3 consists of 13 residues. The germline V gene encodes CDR1 MDHEN and CDR2 SYDVKM. The V and J ends lost 6 bases and 8 bases respectively, with 13 bases between them. The donors were members of the validation cohort, which comprised about 120 subjects and was separate from the first cohort of roughly 700 subjects. The repertoire was sequenced with immunoSEQ multiplex PCR; TCRdb's copy has only in-frame clones and lacks some. The sample contains about 140,000 clones, just under 85% of which appear only once. Study findings and constraints: The listing of roughly 160 TCR beta chains classed them as cytomegalovirus-associated. Some public TCRs appeared in many individuals, while most sequences were rare.

The chain carries TRBV28 and TRBJ1-4; D remains ambiguous. The TCR comes from a woman in her twenties or thirties in good health and CMV-seronegative. Sequencing was performed on PBMCs. CDR3 sequence: CASREGFSEKLFF. CDR3 bases: TGTGCCAGCAGGGAGGGATTTTCGGAAAAACTGTTTTTT.